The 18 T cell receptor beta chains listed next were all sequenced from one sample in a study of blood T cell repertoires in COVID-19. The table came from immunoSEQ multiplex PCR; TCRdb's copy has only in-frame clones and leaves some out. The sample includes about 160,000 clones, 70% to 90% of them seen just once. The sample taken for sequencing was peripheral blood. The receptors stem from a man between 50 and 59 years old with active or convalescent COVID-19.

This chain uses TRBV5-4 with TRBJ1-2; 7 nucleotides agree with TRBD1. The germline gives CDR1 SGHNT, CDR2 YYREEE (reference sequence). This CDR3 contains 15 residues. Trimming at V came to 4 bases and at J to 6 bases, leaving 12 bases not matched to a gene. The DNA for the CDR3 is TGTGCCAGCAGCACCACCGTGACAGGGATAGATGGCTACACCTTC. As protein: CASSTTVTGIDGYTF. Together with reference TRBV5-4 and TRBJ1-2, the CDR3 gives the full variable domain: ETGVTQSPTHLIKTRGQQVTLRCSSQSGHNTVSWYQQALGQGPQFIFQYYREEENGRGNFPPRFSGLQFPNYSSELNVNALELDDSALYLCASSTTVTGIDGYTFGSGTRLTVV.

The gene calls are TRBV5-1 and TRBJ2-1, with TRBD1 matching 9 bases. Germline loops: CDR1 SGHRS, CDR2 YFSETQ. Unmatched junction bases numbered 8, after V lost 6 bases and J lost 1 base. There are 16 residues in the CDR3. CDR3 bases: TGCGCCAGCACCACAGGGGGCACGGGGTCCTACAATGAGCAGTTCTTC. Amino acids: CASTTGGTGSYNEQFF. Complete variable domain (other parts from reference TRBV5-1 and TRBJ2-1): KAGVTQTPRYLIKTRGQQVTLSCSPISGHRSVSWYQQTPGQGLQFLFEYFSETQRNKGNFPGRFSGRQFSNSRSEMNVSTLELGDSALYLCASTTGGTGSYNEQFFGPGTRLTVL.

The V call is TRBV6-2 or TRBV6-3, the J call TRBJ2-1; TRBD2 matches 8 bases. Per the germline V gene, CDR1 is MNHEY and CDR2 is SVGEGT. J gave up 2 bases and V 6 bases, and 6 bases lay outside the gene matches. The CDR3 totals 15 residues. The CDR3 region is CASRPLAGTYNEQFF. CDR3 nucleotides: TGTGCCAGCAGACCTTTAGCGGGAACCTACAATGAGCAGTTCTTC.

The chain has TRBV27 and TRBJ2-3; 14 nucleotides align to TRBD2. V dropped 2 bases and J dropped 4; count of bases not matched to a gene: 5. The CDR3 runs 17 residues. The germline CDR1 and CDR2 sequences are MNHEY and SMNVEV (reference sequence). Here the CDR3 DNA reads TGTGCCAGCAGTTTAGGGGGACTAGCGGGAGTTGCAGATACGCAGTATTTT. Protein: CASSLGGLAGVADTQYF.

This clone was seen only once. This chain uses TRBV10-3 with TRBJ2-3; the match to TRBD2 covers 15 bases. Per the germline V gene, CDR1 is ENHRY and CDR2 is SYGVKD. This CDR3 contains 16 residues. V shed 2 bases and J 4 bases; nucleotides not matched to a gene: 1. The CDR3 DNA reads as TGTGCCATCAGTGAGGGACTAGCGGGGGGGCCAGATACGCAGTATTTT. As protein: CAISEGLAGGPDTQYF.

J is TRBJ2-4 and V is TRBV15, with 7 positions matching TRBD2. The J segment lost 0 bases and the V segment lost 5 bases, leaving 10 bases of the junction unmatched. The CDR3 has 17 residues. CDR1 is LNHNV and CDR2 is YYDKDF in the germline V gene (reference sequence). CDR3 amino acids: CATSPRASGVAKNIQYF. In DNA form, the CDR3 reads TGTGCCACCAGCCCCCGGGCTAGCGGAGTAGCCAAAAACATTCAGTACTTC.

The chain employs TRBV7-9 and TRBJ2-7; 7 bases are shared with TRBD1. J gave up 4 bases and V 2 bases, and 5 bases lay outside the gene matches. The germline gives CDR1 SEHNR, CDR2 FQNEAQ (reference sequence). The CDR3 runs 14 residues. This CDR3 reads CASSLSTGEYEQYF. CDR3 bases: TGTGCCAGCAGCTTAAGCACAGGGGAGTACGAGCAGTACTTC.

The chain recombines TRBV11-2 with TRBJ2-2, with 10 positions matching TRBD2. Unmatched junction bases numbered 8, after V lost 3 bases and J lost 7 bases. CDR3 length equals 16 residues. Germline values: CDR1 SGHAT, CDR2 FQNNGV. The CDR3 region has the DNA TGTGCCAGCAGCTTTGGGCTAGCGGGAGTGGTCGGGGAGCTGTTTTTT. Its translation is CASSFGLAGVVGELFF.

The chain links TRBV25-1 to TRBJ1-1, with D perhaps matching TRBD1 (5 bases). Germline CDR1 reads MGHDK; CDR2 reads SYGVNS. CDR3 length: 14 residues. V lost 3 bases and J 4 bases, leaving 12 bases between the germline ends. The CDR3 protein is CASSDNPGGTEAFF. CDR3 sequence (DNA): TGTGCCAGCAGTGATAACCCCGGGGGCACTGAAGCTTTCTTT.

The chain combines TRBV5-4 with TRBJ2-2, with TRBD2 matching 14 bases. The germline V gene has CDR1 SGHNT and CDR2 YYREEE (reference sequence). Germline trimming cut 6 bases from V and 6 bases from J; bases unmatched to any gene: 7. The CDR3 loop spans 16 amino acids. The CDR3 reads CASTAGTSGSSGELFF. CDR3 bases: TGTGCCAGCACCGCCGGGACTAGCGGGAGTTCCGGGGAGCTGTTTTTT.

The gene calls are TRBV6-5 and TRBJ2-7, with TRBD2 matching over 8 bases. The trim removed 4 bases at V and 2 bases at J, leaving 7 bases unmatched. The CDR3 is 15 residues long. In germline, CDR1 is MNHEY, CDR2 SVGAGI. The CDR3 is CASSSNSGTTYEQYF. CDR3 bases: TGTGCCAGCAGTTCCAATAGCGGGACTACCTACGAGCAGTACTTC.

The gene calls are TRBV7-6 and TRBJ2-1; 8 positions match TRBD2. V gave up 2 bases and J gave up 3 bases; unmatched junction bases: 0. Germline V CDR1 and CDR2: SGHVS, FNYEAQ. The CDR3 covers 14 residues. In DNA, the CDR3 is TGTGCCAGCAGCTTAACTAGCGGCTACAATGAGCAGTTCTTC. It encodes CASSLTSGYNEQFF.

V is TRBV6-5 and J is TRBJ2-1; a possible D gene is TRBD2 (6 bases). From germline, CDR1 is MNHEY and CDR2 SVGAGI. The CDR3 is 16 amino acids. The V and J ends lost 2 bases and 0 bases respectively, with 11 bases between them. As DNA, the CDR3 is TGTGCCAGCAGTTACGACTTCGGGAGCTCCTACAATGAGCAGTTCTTC. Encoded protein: CASSYDFGSSYNEQFF.

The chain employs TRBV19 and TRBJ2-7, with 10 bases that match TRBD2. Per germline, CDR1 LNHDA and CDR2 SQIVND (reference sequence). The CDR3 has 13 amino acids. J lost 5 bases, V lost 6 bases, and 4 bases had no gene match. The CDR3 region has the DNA TGTGCCAGTAGCTTAGCGGGAGGTGACGAGCAGTACTTC. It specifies CASSLAGGDEQYF.

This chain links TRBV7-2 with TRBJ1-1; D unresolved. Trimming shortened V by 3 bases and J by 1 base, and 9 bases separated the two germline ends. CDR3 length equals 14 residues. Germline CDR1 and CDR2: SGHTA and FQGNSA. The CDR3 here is CASSFSRGNTEAFF. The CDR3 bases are TGTGCCAGCAGCTTTTCGAGAGGGAACACTGAAGCTTTCTTT.

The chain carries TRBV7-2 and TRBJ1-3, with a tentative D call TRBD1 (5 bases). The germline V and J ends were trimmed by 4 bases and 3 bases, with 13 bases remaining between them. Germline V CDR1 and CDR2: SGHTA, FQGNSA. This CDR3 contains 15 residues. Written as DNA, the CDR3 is TGTGCCAGCAGCTATGACAGTGACCTTGGAAACACCATATATTTT. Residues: CASSYDSDLGNTIYF.

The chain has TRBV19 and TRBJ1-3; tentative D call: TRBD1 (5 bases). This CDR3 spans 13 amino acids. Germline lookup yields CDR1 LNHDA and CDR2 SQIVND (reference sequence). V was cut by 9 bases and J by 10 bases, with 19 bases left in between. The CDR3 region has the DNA TGTGCCAGCGAAAAGGGGTCGGGTTGGACCATATATTTT. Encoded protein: CASEKGSGWTIYF.

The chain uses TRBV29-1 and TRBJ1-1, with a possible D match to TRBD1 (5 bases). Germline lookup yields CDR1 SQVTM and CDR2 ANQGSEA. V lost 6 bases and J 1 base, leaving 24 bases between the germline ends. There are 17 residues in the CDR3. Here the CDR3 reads CSVGGGGALRRNTEAFF. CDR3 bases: TGCAGCGTCGGTGGCGGGGGTGCTCTCCGGAGGAACACTGAAGCTTTCTTT.